This TCR beta chain was captured in a study of T cell changes during pregnancy in multiple sclerosis. Only in-frame clones appear in the TCRdb table, and some are missing; sequencing was by immunoSEQ multiplex PCR. The sample records about 44,000 clones, about 93% being singletons. This clone came up once. Sequences were derived from CD4+ T cells from peripheral blood mononuclear cells, sampled before pregnancy. This TCR was recovered from a female donor with multiple sclerosis, enrolled in a pregnancy study.

This chain's CDR3 is CASSPSGRGETQYF. The DNA of the CDR3 is TGTGCCAGCAGTCCTAGCGGGAGAGGAGAGACCCAGTACTTC. The chain combines TRBV28 with TRBJ2-5, with 10 bases identical to TRBD2. Germline trimming cut 5 bases from V and 4 bases from J; bases unmatched to any gene: 4. Looked up from germline, CDR1 is MDHEN and CDR2 is SYDVKM. The CDR3 runs 14 residues.